The present T cell receptor beta chain was sequenced within a study of HIV-infected patients and healthy controls. Germline CDR1 is LGHNA and CDR2 is YNFKEQ. The V end lost 0 bases, the J end lost 5 bases, and 6 bases lay between the germline ends. This CDR3 contains 13 residues. This clonotype was observed a handful of times. TCRdb used MiXCR to reprocess the 5' RACE reads, holding one entry per CDR3 protein. The sample has around 64,000 distinct CDR3 sequences; around 17% are singletons. Sequencing was done on a sample of CD4+ T cells from blood. The gene calls are TRBV4-2 and TRBJ2-3; D is uncertain. The source of this sequence is a human donor in good health. CDR3 nucleotide sequence: TGTGCCAGCAGCCAAGATCGGCGAGATACGCAGTATTTT. It specifies CASSQDRRDTQYF.